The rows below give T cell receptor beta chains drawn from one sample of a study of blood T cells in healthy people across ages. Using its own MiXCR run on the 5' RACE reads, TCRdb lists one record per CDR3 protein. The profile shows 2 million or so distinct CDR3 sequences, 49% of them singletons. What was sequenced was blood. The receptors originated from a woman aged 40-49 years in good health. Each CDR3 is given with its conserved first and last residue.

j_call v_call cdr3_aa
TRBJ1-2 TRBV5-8 CASSFPGPIFYGYTF
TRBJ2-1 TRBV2 CASSVSGSGLGEQFF
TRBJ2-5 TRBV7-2 CASILTGGKGETQYF
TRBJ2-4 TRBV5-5 CASSLISAGGGSWEQYF
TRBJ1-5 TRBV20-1 CSARVNRGTLISNQPQHF
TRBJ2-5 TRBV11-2 CASSLSGQGGKETQYF
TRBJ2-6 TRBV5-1 CASGLEGTGISGANVLTF
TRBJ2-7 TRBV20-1 CSARADAYEQYF
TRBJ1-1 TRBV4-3 CASSQDKTGYYGAFF
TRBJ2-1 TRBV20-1 CSTTHWALIHEQFF
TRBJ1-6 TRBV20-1 CSAGQLGNSPLHF
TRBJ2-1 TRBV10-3 CAIAIQRAEVNNEQFF
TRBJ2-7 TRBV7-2 CASSLVGLAGVSRYEQYF
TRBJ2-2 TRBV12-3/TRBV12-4 CASSWRNTGELFF
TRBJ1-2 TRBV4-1 CASSQENRGDRPYGYTF
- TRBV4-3 CASSQDPMGRGESYEQYF
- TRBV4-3 CASSQAGTSGGSYNEQYF
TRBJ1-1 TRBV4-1 CASSQDREGEAFF
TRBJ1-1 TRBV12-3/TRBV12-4 CASSLGGGTEAFF
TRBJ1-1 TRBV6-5 CASSYTSRDRGGFF
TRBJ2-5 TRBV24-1 CATSDYPGTGVVWTQYF
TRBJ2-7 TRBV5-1 CASSLEQGDSEQYF
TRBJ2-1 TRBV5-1 CASSPEVGSYNEQFF
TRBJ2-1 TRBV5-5 CASSLVQNSYNEQFF
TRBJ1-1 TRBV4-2 CASSQEAGHTEAFF
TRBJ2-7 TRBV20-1 CSASRLAGDPTQQYF
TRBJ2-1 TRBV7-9 CASSPNQGAVYNEQFF
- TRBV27 CASSLGDRGLSYEQYF
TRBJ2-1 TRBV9 CASSVVMARSSYNEQFF
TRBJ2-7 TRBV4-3 CASSQDLQGVYEQYF
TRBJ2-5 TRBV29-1 CSVDQEAETQYF
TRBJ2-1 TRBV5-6 CASSLEIEQFF
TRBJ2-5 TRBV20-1 CSAVEYETQYF
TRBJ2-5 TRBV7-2 CASSLIGTGGETQYF
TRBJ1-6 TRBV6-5 CASSLAEGPNSPLHF